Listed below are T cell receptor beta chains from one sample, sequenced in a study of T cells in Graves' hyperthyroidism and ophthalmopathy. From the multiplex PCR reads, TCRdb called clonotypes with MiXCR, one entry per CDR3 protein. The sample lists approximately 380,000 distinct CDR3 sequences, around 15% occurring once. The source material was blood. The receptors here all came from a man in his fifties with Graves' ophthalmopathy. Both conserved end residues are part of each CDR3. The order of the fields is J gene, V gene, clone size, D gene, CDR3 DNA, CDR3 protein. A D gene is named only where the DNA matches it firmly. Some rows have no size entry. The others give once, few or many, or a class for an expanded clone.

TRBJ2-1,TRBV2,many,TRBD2,TGTGCCAGCAGTGAACTGGGAGGGAAGTACAATGAGCAGTTCTTC,CASSELGGKYNEQFF
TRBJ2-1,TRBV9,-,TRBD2,TGTGCCAGCAGTCGGGGACTAGCGGGAGCGGGGGGCTACAATGAGCAGTTCTTC,CASSRGLAGAGGYNEQFF
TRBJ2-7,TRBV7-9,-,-,TGTGCCAGCAGCGCCCGGGACGCCTACGAGCAGTACTTC,CASSARDAYEQYF
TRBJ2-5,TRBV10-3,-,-,TGTGCCACTTCAGGTGGGGGAGAGACCCAGTACTTC,CATSGGGETQYF
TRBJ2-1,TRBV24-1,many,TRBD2,TGTGCCACCAGTGATGCCCTGGGACTAGCGGGAAACAAGAAGGGTGGTGGTGAGCAGTTCTTC,CATSDALGLAGNKKGGGEQFF
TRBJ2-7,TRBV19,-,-,TGTGCCGCAGGGTCCGACTGGTTCGAGCAGTACTTC,CAAGSDWFEQYF
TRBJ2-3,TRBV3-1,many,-,TGTGCCAGCAGCCAGGGCGGCACAGATACGCAGTATTTT,CASSQGGTDTQYF
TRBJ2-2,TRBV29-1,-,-,TGCAGCGTCGGGGAGGGGGGTTCCACCGGGGAGCTGTTTTTT,CSVGEGGSTGELFF
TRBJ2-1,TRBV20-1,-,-,TGCAGTGCACCTATCTATCGGAGTATGTTCTCCTACAATGAGCAGTTCTTC,CSAPIYRSMFSYNEQFF
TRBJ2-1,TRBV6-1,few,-,TGTGCCAGCAGGGCGGGACGGTCCTACAATGAGCAGTTCTTC,CASRAGRSYNEQFF
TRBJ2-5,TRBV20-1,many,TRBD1,TGCAGTGCTAGAGATGCAGGACAGGCCCAAGAGACCCAGTACTTC,CSARDAGQAQETQYF
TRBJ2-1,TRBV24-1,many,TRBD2,TGTGCCAACCTCTGTCAGCGGGAGTTTAGCAATGAGCAGTTCTTC,CANLCQREFSNEQFF
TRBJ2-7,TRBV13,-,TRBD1,TGTGCCAGCAGCCAAAGGCCCGGGACAGAGCCCTACGAGCAGTACTTC,CASSQRPGTEPYEQYF
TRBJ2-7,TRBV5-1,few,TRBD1,TGCGCCAGCAGACACAGGGACAGGGGGCGAGACGAGCAGTACTTC,CASRHRDRGRDEQYF
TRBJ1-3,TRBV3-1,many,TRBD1,TGTGCCAGCAGCCAAGTGGGACAGGCTGGAAACACCATATATTTT,CASSQVGQAGNTIYF
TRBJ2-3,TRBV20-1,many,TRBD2,TGCAGTGCTCCCACTAGCGGGAGCACAGATACGCAGTATTTT,CSAPTSGSTDTQYF
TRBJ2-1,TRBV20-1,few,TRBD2,TGCAGTGCTAGTCTGGGAGGGGAATTGAATGAGCAGTTCTTC,CSASLGGELNEQFF
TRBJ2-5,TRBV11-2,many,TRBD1,TGTGCCAGCAGCCTGGGGACAGAACAAGAGACCCAGTACTTC,CASSLGTEQETQYF
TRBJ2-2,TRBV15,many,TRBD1,TGTGCCACCAGCACCCCGACCACAGGGGTGGGGGAGCTGTTTTTT,CATSTPTTGVGELFF
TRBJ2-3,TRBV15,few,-,TGTGCCACCAGGGGCGGGCGGCGGCCAGATACGCAGTATTTT,CATRGGRRPDTQYF
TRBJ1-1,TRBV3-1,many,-,TGTGCCAGCAGCCGAGAAACTGAAGCTTTCTTT,CASSRETEAFF
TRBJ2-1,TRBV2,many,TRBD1,TGTGCCAGCAGACACCGGGACAGGGGCCTCGGTGAGCAGTTCTTC,CASRHRDRGLGEQFF
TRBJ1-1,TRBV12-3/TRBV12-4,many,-,TGTGCCAGCAGTTCAACGGACCGGAACACTGAAGCTTTCTTT,CASSSTDRNTEAFF
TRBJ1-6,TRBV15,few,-,TGTGCCACCAGCAGTGCAGATGAGGGGATTTCACCCCTCCACTTT,CATSSADEGISPLHF
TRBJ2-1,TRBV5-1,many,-,TGCGCCAGCAGGCCTATCGGGACGGGCTCCTACAATGAGCAGTTCTTC,CASRPIGTGSYNEQFF
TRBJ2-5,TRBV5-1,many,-,TGCGCCAGCAGCTTGATCGGGTTGCAAGAGACCCAGTACTTC,CASSLIGLQETQYF
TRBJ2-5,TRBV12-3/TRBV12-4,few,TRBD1,TGTGCCAGCAGTTTTGGGGACAGGGGGTTGGAGACCCAGTACTTC,CASSFGDRGLETQYF
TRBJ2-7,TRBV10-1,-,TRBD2,TGCGCCAGCAGACCCGGGACTAGCGGGAGTCTAGGAGAGCAGTACTTC,CASRPGTSGSLGEQYF
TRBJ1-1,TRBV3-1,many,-,TGTGCCAGCAGCCAAGAGGGGACCAACACTGAAGCTTTCTTT,CASSQEGTNTEAFF
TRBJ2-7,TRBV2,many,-,TGTGCCAGCAGTGAAGGGGACCGATACTACGAGCAGTACTTC,CASSEGDRYYEQYF
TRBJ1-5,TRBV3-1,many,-,TGTGCCAGCAGCCAAGCTGGTCAGAACAATCAGCCCCAGCATTTT,CASSQAGQNNQPQHF
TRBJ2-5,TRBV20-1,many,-,TGCAGTGCTAGAGATGCGGAGACCCAGTACTTC,CSARDAETQYF
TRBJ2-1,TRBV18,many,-,TGTGCCAGCTCGCTAGCCGTCGTAAATGAGCAGTTCTTC,CASSLAVVNEQFF
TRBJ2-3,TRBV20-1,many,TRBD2,TGCAGTGGGGACCTAGGGCTAGCGGGAGTAACAGATACGCAGTATTTT,CSGDLGLAGVTDTQYF
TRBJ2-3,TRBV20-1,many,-,TGCAGTGCTAGGGGACCAACCACAGATACGCAGTATTTT,CSARGPTTDTQYF
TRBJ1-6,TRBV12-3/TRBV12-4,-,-,TGTGCCAGCAGTTTCGGGGACATGAGTTCACCCCTCCACTTT,CASSFGDMSSPLHF
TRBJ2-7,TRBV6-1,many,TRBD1,TGTGCCAGCAGTTTAGTAGGGACAGGTGTCTACGAGCAGTACTTC,CASSLVGTGVYEQYF
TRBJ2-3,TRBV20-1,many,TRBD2,TGCAGTGCTGGCCAGGGAGGGACTAGCCCATCGGCGCAGTATTTT,CSAGQGGTSPSAQYF
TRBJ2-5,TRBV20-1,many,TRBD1,TGCAGTGCAACACCGGGACAGGGAACCCAAGAGACCCAGTACTTC,CSATPGQGTQETQYF
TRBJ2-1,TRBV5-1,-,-,TGCGCCAGCAGCGAGACTCCGAACAATGAGCAGTTCTTC,CASSETPNNEQFF
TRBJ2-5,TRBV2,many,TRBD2,TGTGCCAGCAGTGTGTCTGGGAGGGAAGAGACCCAGTACTTC,CASSVSGREETQYF
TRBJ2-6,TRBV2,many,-,TGTGCCAGCAGTGAAGCAGGAAGCGGCTCTCGGGCCAACGTCCTGACTTTC,CASSEAGSGSRANVLTF
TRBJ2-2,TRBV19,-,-,TGTGCTAGCAACTCGGGCCCCGGTGTCGCGGAGCTGTTTTTT,CASNSGPGVAELFF
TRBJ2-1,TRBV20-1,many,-,TGCAGTGCTAGAGTTGGCAGTGAGCAGTTCTTC,CSARVGSEQFF
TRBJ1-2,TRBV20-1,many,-,TGCAGTGCTAAGGGGCAGGGGCGGGGAGCTAACTATGGCTACACCTTC,CSAKGQGRGANYGYTF
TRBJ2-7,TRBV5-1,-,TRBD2,TGCGCCGGCAGCTCGGGACTAGCGGGGGCCTACGAGCAGTACTTC,CAGSSGLAGAYEQYF
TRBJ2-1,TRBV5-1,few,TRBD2,TGCGCCAGCAGCTTGCAACCTAGCGGGAGTTCCCAGAATGAGCAGTTCTTC,CASSLQPSGSSQNEQFF
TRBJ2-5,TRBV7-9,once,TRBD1,TGTGCCAGCAGCCTTCCGGGACAGGGTTTTGAGACCCAGTACTTC,CASSLPGQGFETQYF
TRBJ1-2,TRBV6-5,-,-,TGTGCCAGCAGTTATACAGGTTTATCTAACTATGGCCACACCTTC,CASSYTGLSNYGHTF
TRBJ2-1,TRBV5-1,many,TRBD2,TGCGCCAGCAGCTGGCGGACTAGCGGGAGCTCCTACAATGAGCAGTTCTTC,CASSWRTSGSSYNEQFF